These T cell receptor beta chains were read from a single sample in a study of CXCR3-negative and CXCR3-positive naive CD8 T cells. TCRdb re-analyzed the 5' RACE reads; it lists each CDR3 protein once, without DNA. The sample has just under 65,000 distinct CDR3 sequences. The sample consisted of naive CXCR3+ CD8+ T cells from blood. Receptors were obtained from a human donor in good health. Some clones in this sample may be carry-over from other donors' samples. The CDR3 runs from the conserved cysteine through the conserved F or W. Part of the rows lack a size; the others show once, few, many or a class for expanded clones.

CASSQDRFSNQPQHF | TRBV3-1 | . | TRBJ1-5
CASSRLAGGETQYF | TRBV28 | . | TRBJ2-5
CASSPVQELLDTQYF | TRBV7-9 | . | TRBJ2-3
CASSLEGAHEQFF | TRBV7-9 | . | TRBJ2-1
CASSPSGVGTDTQYF | TRBV7-9 | . | TRBJ2-3
CAISRDSTYEQYF | TRBV10-3 | . | TRBJ2-7
CASSLTDGDYNEQFF | TRBV7-9 | . | TRBJ2-1
CASSPWTVNTGELFF | TRBV7-2 | . | TRBJ2-2
CASSQESPGAQYF | TRBV3-1 | . | TRBJ2-3
CSVVLRAAGAGELFF | TRBV29-1 | . | TRBJ2-2
CSARVRPNRDNEKLFF | TRBV20-1 | . | TRBJ1-4
CSVEPSDSYNEQFF | TRBV29-1 | . | TRBJ2-1
CASSLAGGQETQYF | TRBV7-8 | . | TRBJ2-5
CASSYYRETEAFF | TRBV6-5 | . | TRBJ1-1
CASALRGLSYEQYF | TRBV18 | . | TRBJ2-7
CSALSEHTEAFF | TRBV20-1 | . | TRBJ1-1
CSARRAYNEQFF | TRBV20-1 | . | TRBJ2-1
CSAAREAGITEAFF | TRBV20-1 | . | TRBJ1-1
CATSYESHQPQHF | TRBV15 | . | TRBJ1-5
CASSRQVSYEQYF | TRBV6-2/TRBV6-3 | . | TRBJ2-7
CASSLGYNEQFF | TRBV7-9 | medium-sized | TRBJ2-1
CASSLQTSGSPGETQYF | TRBV7-9 | . | TRBJ2-5
CARSLASQGTLSTEAFF | TRBV5-3 | . | TRBJ1-1
CASSFWTGVFGSTEAFF | TRBV5-1 | . | TRBJ1-1
CASSELQGNYEQYF | TRBV6-1 | . | TRBJ2-7
CASSKRTGRTGELFF | TRBV7-8 | . | TRBJ2-2
CASFHPDGNTGELFF | TRBV7-8 | . | TRBJ2-2
CSVEAIGRERYF | TRBV29-1 | . | TRBJ2-7
CASSERAGAGNTEAFF | TRBV6-1 | . | TRBJ1-1
CASSTEGYSGNTIYF | TRBV19 | . | TRBJ1-3
CASSPEAGEDEQYF | TRBV7-6 | . | TRBJ2-7
CASSPEATGREKLFF | TRBV28 | . | TRBJ1-4
CSASLILAGGSYNEQFF | TRBV20-1 | . | TRBJ2-1
CSALYVEPLLYEQYF | TRBV20-1 | . | TRBJ2-7
CASTQGTEAFF | TRBV25-1 | . | TRBJ1-1
CASSESGVYNEQFF | TRBV6-5 | . | TRBJ2-1
CASAHEEADTQYF | TRBV7-6 | . | TRBJ2-3
CASSPGGAGGSGTQYF | TRBV12-3/TRBV12-4 | . | TRBJ2-3
CASSLFGLDYNEQFF | TRBV28 | . | TRBJ2-1
CSSSAGEANEQFF | TRBV29-1 | . | TRBJ2-1
CSYSDGIYEQYF | TRBV29-1 | . | TRBJ2-7
CASSSRDSLYGEQFF | TRBV7-6 | . | TRBJ2-1
CSARRENLYNEQFF | TRBV20-1 | . | TRBJ2-1
CASSRHIVGRMDIQYF | TRBV21-1 | . | TRBJ2-4
CASSSGYRGVNYGYTF | TRBV28 | . | TRBJ1-2
CASSRRSLNTEAFF | TRBV7-8 | . | TRBJ1-1
CASSQESAGELFF | TRBV4-1 | . | TRBJ2-2
CASSLQIGLARNIQYF | TRBV21-1 | . | TRBJ2-4
CASSFLPRGSSYEQYF | TRBV7-2 | . | TRBJ2-7
CASSQDPGGFEQFF | TRBV4-1 | . | TRBJ2-1
CSYRDREHEQYF | TRBV29-1 | . | TRBJ2-7
CASTQGAGYNEQFF | TRBV7-6 | . | TRBJ2-1
CASSWEGQTEAFF | TRBV13 | . | TRBJ1-1
CASSPTRTEAFF | TRBV18 | . | TRBJ1-1
CASSYPDRRNQPQHF | TRBV6-5 | . | TRBJ1-5
CSARSGGGFTEQYF | TRBV29-1 | . | TRBJ2-7
CSARIPGWDTEAFF | TRBV20-1 | . | TRBJ1-1
CSASSWDTEAFF | TRBV20-1 | . | TRBJ1-1